What follows are 24 T cell receptor beta chains derived from one specimen sequenced in a study of beta chain features in type 1 diabetes. Study-level points and caveats: In all four CD4+ subsets, TCRB CDR3 length was significantly, moderately reduced in type 1 diabetes.

These receptors' targets are unknown. All of the isolated RNA was reverse transcribed, so expressed TCRB transcripts were sequenced. Profiled with immunoSEQ multiplex PCR; TCRdb holds only in-frame clones, not every one. The table shows some 47,000 clones, with approximately 40% occurring only once. The sample consisted of stem cell memory CD4+ T cells from blood. The receptors here all came from a man younger than 45 with type 1 diabetes.

The chain carries TRBV5-1 and TRBJ2-4, with 10 bases matching TRBD1. The CDR3 length is 15 residues. Germline V gene sequence: CDR1 SGHRS, CDR2 YFSETQ. With 2 bases clipped from V and 7 bases from J, the junction kept 6 bases outside the gene matches. The CDR3 DNA reads as TGCGCCAGCAGCTTACTCGGGACAGGGGCCAACATTCAGTACTTC. Its translation is CASSLLGTGANIQYF.

The count of this clone is one. The rearrangement joins TRBV7-3 to TRBJ1-1; D is ambiguous. The CDR3 sequence is 14 residues long. The germline CDR1 and CDR2 sequences are SGHTA and FQGTGA. The V and J ends lost 2 bases and 4 bases respectively, with 11 bases between them. The CDR3 protein is CASSLSSVGTEAFF. The DNA of the CDR3 is TGTGCCAGCAGCTTATCCTCAGTTGGCACTGAAGCTTTCTTT.

This chain uses TRBV7-2 with TRBJ2-7; D might be TRBD1 (6 bases). The CDR3 totals 13 residues. The ends were cut back, 5 bases at V and 5 bases at J, with 13 bases in the middle. Germline loops: CDR1 SGHTA, CDR2 FQGNSA. The DNA for the CDR3 is TGTGCCAGCAGCCCGCCAGGGGCCCACGAGCAGTACTTC. Encoded protein: CASSPPGAHEQYF.

Only a few counts were recorded for this clone. CDR3 DNA: TGTGCCAGCAGTGAAGCCCTCCTTACGTCCAGCTCCTACAATGAGCAGTTCTTC. The encoded protein is CASSEALLTSSSYNEQFF. The chain carries TRBV6-1 and TRBJ2-1; D gene uncertain. Germline V gene data show CDR1 as MNHNS and CDR2 as SASEGT. The V end lost 0 bases, the J end lost 0 bases, and 15 bases lay between the germline ends. This CDR3 contains 18 residues.

The chain recombines TRBV7-9 with TRBJ2-7, with unresolved D. This CDR3 has 15 amino acids. Germline CDR1 reads SEHNR; CDR2 reads FQNEAQ (reference sequence). Trimming shortened V by 2 bases and J by 0 bases, and 11 bases separated the two germline ends. CDR3 DNA sequence: TGTGCCAGCAGCTTAACCAGATCCACCTCCTACGAGCAGTACTTC. Its protein is CASSLTRSTSYEQYF. Combining the CDR3 with reference TRBV7-9 and TRBJ2-7 gives the whole variable domain DTGVSQNPRHKITKRGQNVTFRCDPISEHNRLYWYRQTLGQGPEFLTYFQNEAQLEKSRLLSDRFSAERPKGSFSTLEIQRTEQGDSAMYLCASSLTRSTSYEQYFGPGTRLTVT.

This chain uses TRBV28 with TRBJ1-5; D remains unclear. Germline CDR1 reads MDHEN; CDR2 reads SYDVKM. The germline V and J ends were trimmed by 6 bases and 1 base, with 13 bases remaining between them. The CDR3 is made up of 15 amino acids. The CDR3 nucleotides are TGTGCCAGCAGAGACGGAGAACTCAGCAATCAGCCCCAGCATTTT. It specifies CASRDGELSNQPQHF.

The genes are TRBV28 and TRBJ2-7; TRBD2 agrees at 11 bases. This CDR3 region has 15 residues. Germline loops: CDR1 MDHEN, CDR2 SYDVKM. V shed 5 bases and J 3 bases; nucleotides not matched to a gene: 6. The CDR3 sequence: CASSRMTSGNYEQYF. CDR3 nucleotides: TGTGCCAGCAGTCGCATGACTAGCGGGAACTACGAGCAGTACTTC. Supplemented by reference TRBV28 and TRBJ2-7, the full variable domain reads DVKVTQSSRYLVKRTGEKVFLECVQDMDHENMFWYRQDPGLGLRLIYFSYDVKMKEKGDIPEGYSVSREKKERFSLILESASTNQTSMYLCASSRMTSGNYEQYFGPGTRLTVT.

The DNA for the CDR3 is TGTGCCAGCGCCTTCAATCTAGCGGGAGGGGGGATTCAAGAGACCCAGTACTTC. The encoded protein is CASAFNLAGGGIQETQYF. The V and J genes are TRBV2 and TRBJ2-5; TRBD2 matches at 12 bases. Trimming cost V 8 bases and J 2 bases; bases outside gene matches: 15. The V gene's germline CDR1 is SNHLY and CDR2 FYNNEI. This CDR3 contains 18 residues.

The V and J genes are TRBV19 and TRBJ2-7; 7 bases match TRBD1. From germline, CDR1 is LNHDA and CDR2 SQIVND (reference sequence). V dropped 6 bases and J dropped 3; count of bases not matched to a gene: 11. The CDR3 covers 15 residues. Written as DNA, the CDR3 is TGTGCCAGTAGGACCGCCGGGACAGCAGGCTACGAGCAGTACTTC. Translating gives CASRTAGTAGYEQYF.

The V and J genes are TRBV28 and TRBJ2-7; TRBD2 agrees at 9 bases. The CDR3 has 15 residues. V dropped 6 bases and J dropped 3; count of bases not matched to a gene: 9. Germline CDR1 MDHEN, CDR2 SYDVKM. The CDR3 DNA reads as TGTGCCAGCAGAAGACTAGCGGAGATATACTACGAGCAGTACTTC. This gives the protein CASRRLAEIYYEQYF.

This chain joins TRBV6-1 and TRBJ2-3; 9 bases agree with TRBD1. The V segment lost 5 bases and the J segment 4 bases; nucleotides outside the gene matches: 4. Germline lookup yields CDR1 MNHNS and CDR2 SASEGT. This CDR3 spans 14 amino acids. In nucleotides, the CDR3 is TGTGCCAGCAGTTGGACAGGGGAGGCAGATACGCAGTATTTT. It encodes CASSWTGEADTQYF.

The chain links TRBV19 to TRBJ2-3, with 7 positions matching TRBD2. The CDR3 is made up of 15 amino acids. Losses at the gene ends were 8 bases for V and 6 bases for J; bases not matched to a gene: 14. Germline CDR1 and CDR2: LNHDA and SQIVND (reference sequence). Here the CDR3 reads CASYPTGRLDDTQYF. The CDR3 bases are TGTGCCAGTTACCCGACCGGGAGGCTTGATGATACGCAGTATTTT.

This chain links TRBV28 with TRBJ2-1; no clear D gene. Trimming took off 6 bases at V and 4 bases at J, with 10 bases between the two ends. The CDR3 consists of 13 residues. Per germline, CDR1 MDHEN and CDR2 SYDVKM. Here the CDR3 reads CASRPADYNEQFF. DNA of the CDR3: TGTGCCAGCAGACCCGCAGATTACAATGAGCAGTTCTTC. The entire variable domain, with the rest obtained from reference TRBV28 and TRBJ2-1, is as follows: DVKVTQSSRYLVKRTGEKVFLECVQDMDHENMFWYRQDPGLGLRLIYFSYDVKMKEKGDIPEGYSVSREKKERFSLILESASTNQTSMYLCASRPADYNEQFFGPGTRLTVL.

The chain has TRBV29-1 and TRBJ1-1; 7 bases align to TRBD1. There are 13 residues in the CDR3. Germline V CDR1 and CDR2: SQVTM, ANQGSEA. With 6 bases clipped from V and 5 bases from J, the junction kept 9 bases outside the gene matches. As DNA, the CDR3 is TGCAGCGTACGGGGACAGTTCCTGACTGAAGCTTTCTTT. As protein: CSVRGQFLTEAFF.

This clone has only one observation. The chain recombines TRBV10-3 with TRBJ1-2, with D hard to call. This CDR3 is 11 amino acids long. The germline V and J ends were trimmed by 5 bases and 9 bases, with 10 bases remaining between them. CDR1 and CDR2 (germline): ENHRY, SYGVKD. The DNA of the CDR3 is TGTGCCATCAGTTCGGGTATCAGCTACACCTTC. Protein: CAISSGISYTF.

This clone has only a few counts. The gene calls are TRBV4-1 and TRBJ2-1, with a possible D match to TRBD2 (6 bases). The CDR3 is 13 residues long. The V end lost 4 bases, the J end lost 10 bases, and 14 bases lay between the germline ends. Germline CDR1 is MGHRA and CDR2 is YSYEKL. DNA for the CDR3: TGCGCCAGCAGCCGAACGACTAGAGTGGAGCAGTTCTTC. Protein sequence: CASSRTTRVEQFF.

J is TRBJ2-3 and V is TRBV7-3; no reliable D call. There are 15 residues in the CDR3. The germline V gene has CDR1 SGHTA and CDR2 FQGTGA. Trimming left V 0 bases short and J 6 bases short, with 13 bases between. CDR3 residues: CASSLTGFKADTQYF. The CDR3 DNA is TGTGCCAGCAGCTTAACTGGGTTCAAAGCGGATACGCAGTATTTT.

A few counts support this clone. This chain links TRBV18 with TRBJ2-7; D is perhaps TRBD2 (5 bases). The CDR3 is made up of 14 amino acids. The germline V gene encodes CDR1 KGHSH and CDR2 LQKENI. Trimming took off 3 bases at V and 6 bases at J, with 15 bases between the two ends. The DNA of the CDR3 is TGTGCCAGCTCACCCACCGGGAATTTGGGCGAGCAGTACTTC. Translated, it gives CASSPTGNLGEQYF.

The V and J genes are TRBV27 and TRBJ2-7, with 11 bases fitting TRBD2. Germline V gene sequence: CDR1 MNHEY, CDR2 SMNVEV (reference sequence). CDR3 length: 16 residues. V lost 5 bases and J lost 2; bases outside the gene matches: 8. The DNA for the CDR3 is TGTGCCAGCAGTCCTGCCGGGACTAGCGGCCCCTACGAGCAGTACTTC. As protein: CASSPAGTSGPYEQYF.

This clone was seen a handful of times. The chain links TRBV5-1 to TRBJ2-3; 9 bases align to TRBD2. The CDR3 length is 15 residues. Germline lookup yields CDR1 SGHRS and CDR2 YFSETQ. Germline trimming cut 1 base from V and 7 bases from J; bases unmatched to any gene: 7. DNA of the CDR3: TGCGCCAGCAGCTTGCGTCGCGGGAGGGACCATACGCAGTATTTT. Translating it yields CASSLRRGRDHTQYF.

The chain employs TRBV5-6 and TRBJ2-3; possibly TRBD2 for D (6 bases). The CDR3 extends over 15 amino acids. The V and J ends lost 2 bases and 3 bases respectively, with 13 bases between them. Germline V CDR1 and CDR2: SGHDT, YYEEEE. CDR3 loop: CASSFAAGPTDTQYF. CDR3 nucleotides: TGTGCCAGCAGCTTCGCCGCGGGGCCTACAGATACGCAGTATTTT.

The table lists this clone with a few counts. The chain is built from TRBV5-4 and TRBJ2-1; no firm D call. Germline V CDR1 and CDR2: SGHNT, YYREEE (reference sequence). CDR3 length equals 12 residues. The V gene lost 3 bases and the J gene lost 7 bases, with 8 bases spanning the gap. CDR3 protein: CASSSYGNEQFF. The CDR3 DNA is TGTGCCAGCAGCTCGTACGGGAATGAGCAGTTCTTC. Using reference TRBV5-4 and TRBJ2-1 for the parts outside the CDR3, the full variable domain is ETGVTQSPTHLIKTRGQQVTLRCSSQSGHNTVSWYQQALGQGPQFIFQYYREEENGRGNFPPRFSGLQFPNYSSELNVNALELDDSALYLCASSSYGNEQFFGPGTRLTVL.

The rearrangement joins TRBV2 to TRBJ2-3, with D uncertain. Deletions cut 6 bases from V and 1 base from J, with 8 bases between. This CDR3 has 13 residues. Looked up from germline, CDR1 is SNHLY and CDR2 is FYNNEI. CDR3 nucleotides: TGTGCCAGCAGACGACAAGGCACAGATACGCAGTATTTT. Its translation is CASRRQGTDTQYF.

This sequence joins TRBV18 and TRBJ1-5; 8 bases fit TRBD1. The CDR3 is 14 residues long. Germline V gene sequence: CDR1 KGHSH, CDR2 LQKENI. V was clipped by 3 bases and J by 4 bases; unmatched bases: 2. CDR3 sequence reads: CASSPRGLNQPQHF. CDR3 bases: TGTGCCAGCTCACCCAGGGGGCTTAATCAGCCCCAGCATTTT.